Listed here are 27 T cell receptor beta chains from one sample, sequenced in a study of blood T cell repertoires in COVID-19. Repertoires were generated with immunoSEQ multiplex PCR, while TCRdb's copy carries only in-frame clones and drops some. The sample records 100,000 to 150,000 clones, approximately 85% being singletons. The source material was peripheral blood. Receptors originate from an elderly woman with COVID-19, enrolled during active disease.

The rearrangement uses TRBV4-1 and TRBJ2-1, with D perhaps matching TRBD1 (5 bases). V was clipped by 3 bases and J by 7 bases, with 7 bases between them. Germline V gives CDR1 MGHRA, CDR2 YSYEKL. The CDR3 has 12 residues. CDR3 in DNA: TGCGCCAGCAGCCACTCAGGGAATGAGCAGTTCTTC. Its protein product is CASSHSGNEQFF.

This chain connects TRBV6-6 to TRBJ1-2, with a possible D match to TRBD1 (6 bases). Germline assignment: CDR1 MNHNY and CDR2 SVGAGI (reference sequence). This CDR3 spans 11 amino acids. V was cut by 6 bases and J by 13 bases, with 15 bases left in between. CDR3 loop: CASSADTGFTF. The CDR3 DNA reads TGTGCCAGCAGCGCAGATACAGGGTTCACCTTC.

The rearrangement uses TRBV19 and TRBJ1-2; TRBD1 matches 7 bases. The CDR3 sequence is 14 residues long. The V gene's germline CDR1 is LNHDA and CDR2 SQIVND (reference sequence). With V trimmed by 7 bases and J by 5 bases, 10 bases remained unmatched. The CDR3 nucleotides are TGTGCCAGTAATCCGGGGGACAGACGTTATGGCTACACCTTC. Translating gives CASNPGDRRYGYTF. Together with reference TRBV19 and TRBJ1-2, the CDR3 gives the full variable domain: DGGITQSPKYLFRKEGQNVTLSCEQNLNHDAMYWYRQDPGQGLRLIYYSQIVNDFQKGDIAEGYSVSREKKESFPLTVTSAQKNPTAFYLCASNPGDRRYGYTFGSGTRLTVV.

This clone was counted only a few times. The V call is TRBV27, the J call TRBJ1-6, with TRBD1 identical over 8 bases. This CDR3 has 14 amino acids. Losses at the gene ends were 8 bases for V and 6 bases for J; bases not matched to a gene: 6. The V gene's germline CDR1 is MNHEY and CDR2 SMNVEV (reference sequence). Written as DNA, the CDR3 is TGTGCCAGCCGCTCGACAGGGGCTAATTCACCCCTCCACTTT. Its protein is CASRSTGANSPLHF.

J is TRBJ1-1 and V is TRBV24-1; possibly TRBD1 for D (6 bases). Germline V gene lookup returns CDR1 KGHDR and CDR2 SFDVKD. The length of the CDR3 is 14 residues. Trimming took off 7 bases at V and 1 base at J, with 12 bases between the two ends. DNA of the CDR3: TGTGCCACCAGGGGGGCGAGAGGGAACACTGAAGCTTTCTTT. Its protein product is CATRGARGNTEAFF.

The rearrangement joins TRBV18 to TRBJ2-7; 11 bases map to TRBD1. From germline, CDR1 is KGHSH and CDR2 LQKENI. Trimming at V came to 3 bases and at J to 7 bases, leaving 2 bases not matched to a gene. CDR3 length: 13 residues. CDR3 in DNA: TGTGCCAGCTCACCGGGACAGGGGGGAGAGCAGTACTTC. Translated, it gives CASSPGQGGEQYF.

The chain couples TRBV18 to TRBJ2-1; 10 bases align to TRBD2. Germline V gives CDR1 KGHSH, CDR2 LQKENI. The CDR3 runs to 16 residues. Trimming took 3 bases from V and 7 from J; bases not matched to a gene: 9. The CDR3 bases are TGTGCCAGCTCACCGAGCTCACTAGCGGGATCAAATGAGCAGTTCTTC. Amino acid sequence: CASSPSSLAGSNEQFF.

The chain carries TRBV7-9 and TRBJ2-7; TRBD1 matches at 9 bases. V lost 3 bases and J lost 5; bases outside the gene matches: 2. The CDR3 consists of 13 residues. Germline-derived CDR1 and CDR2 are SEHNR and FQNEAQ (reference sequence). The CDR3 sequence is CASSFTGGNEQYF. CDR3 bases: TGTGCCAGCAGCTTTACAGGGGGCAACGAGCAGTACTTC.

In regard to this clone: The sample has other DNA sequences that encode this CDR3 too. The gene calls are TRBV18 and TRBJ2-2; 9 bases align to TRBD1. The CDR3 has 15 residues. J was trimmed by 3 bases and V by 6 bases; bases with no gene match: 5. In germline, CDR1 is KGHSH, CDR2 LQKENI. DNA of the CDR3: TGTGCCAGCTCTCCCAGACAGGGGGACACCGGGGAGCTGTTTTTT. It specifies CASSPRQGDTGELFF.

The J gene is TRBJ2-7, the V gene TRBV7-2, with 7 bases identical to TRBD2. The trim removed 5 bases at V and 3 bases at J, leaving 4 bases unmatched. The CDR3 is 13 amino acids. The germline CDR1 and CDR2 sequences are SGHTA and FQGNSA. DNA for the CDR3: TGTGCCAGCAGCCCTCCGGGAGGCTACGAGCAGTACTTC. The encoded protein is CASSPPGGYEQYF.

The chain joins TRBV19 to TRBJ1-5; TRBD1 matches at 8 bases. The CDR3 length is 16 residues. V shed 6 bases and J 5 bases; nucleotides not matched to a gene: 12. CDR1 and CDR2 from the germline V gene are LNHDA and SQIVND (reference sequence). The CDR3 here is CASSPSQTGVHQPQHF. DNA of the CDR3: TGTGCCAGTAGCCCTAGCCAGACAGGGGTCCATCAGCCCCAGCATTTT.

The chain links TRBV18 to TRBJ2-4; maybe TRBD1 (6 bases). Trimming removed 5 bases from V and 12 bases from J, with 26 bases in between. The germline V gene has CDR1 KGHSH and CDR2 LQKENI. The CDR3 is 16 amino acids. CDR3 sequence: CASSVVSRDTGFGQYF. Here the CDR3 DNA reads TGTGCCAGCTCAGTCGTATCCCGGGACACGGGTTTCGGTCAGTACTTC.

The chain is built from TRBV28 and TRBJ1-4; D might be TRBD1 (5 bases). With 10 bases removed from V and 8 bases from J, the gap between germline ends came to 17 bases. The CDR3 loop spans 13 amino acids. Germline CDR1 is MDHEN and CDR2 is SYDVKM. This CDR3 is CATNWGVGEKLFF. DNA of the CDR3: TGTGCCACCAATTGGGGGGTCGGGGAAAAACTGTTTTTT. Full variable domain (missing parts from reference TRBV28 and TRBJ1-4): DVKVTQSSRYLVKRTGEKVFLECVQDMDHENMFWYRQDPGLGLRLIYFSYDVKMKEKGDIPEGYSVSREKKERFSLILESASTNQTSMYLCATNWGVGEKLFFGSGTQLSVL.

The chain joins TRBV7-2 to TRBJ1-4, with no clear D. V shed 0 bases and J shed 3 bases, with 8 bases lying between them. The CDR3 totals 15 residues. Per the germline V gene, CDR1 is SGHTA and CDR2 is FQGNSA. Here the CDR3 reads CASSLAMGSNEKLFF. CDR3 coding DNA: TGTGCCAGCAGCTTAGCGATGGGCTCTAATGAAAAACTGTTTTTT. The whole variable domain, filled in from reference TRBV7-2 and TRBJ1-4, reads GAGVSQSPSNKVTEKGKDVELRCDPISGHTALYWYRQSLGQGLEFLIYFQGNSAPDKSGLPSDRFSAERTGGSVSTLTIQRTQQEDSAVYLCASSLAMGSNEKLFFGSGTQLSVL.

This rearrangement joins TRBV27 to TRBJ1-2, with D perhaps TRBD1 (6 bases). The CDR3 is 14 residues long. V lost 5 bases to trimming and J lost 4 bases, with 14 bases between them. Germline V gene lookup returns CDR1 MNHEY and CDR2 SMNVEV (reference sequence). As DNA, the CDR3 is TGTGCCAGCAGTCTACGGGGGGCTAGCTATGGCTACACCTTC. Encoded protein: CASSLRGASYGYTF.

The gene calls are TRBV7-2 and TRBJ2-7, with TRBD2 as a possible D gene (5 bases). The germline V gene encodes CDR1 SGHTA and CDR2 FQGNSA. Trimming took 3 bases from V and 5 from J, leaving 8 bases between them. The length of the CDR3 is 12 residues. For the CDR3, the DNA is TGTGCCAGCAGCTTGGGGAGCGACGAGCAGTACTTC. Translated, it gives CASSLGSDEQYF.

V and J are TRBV6-4 and TRBJ2-3; D call uncertain. V lost 0 bases and J 6 bases, leaving 4 bases between the germline ends. Germline V gene lookup returns CDR1 MRHNA and CDR2 SNTAGT. The CDR3 is 12 residues long. CDR3 sequence (DNA): TGTGCCAGCAGTGACTCGAGGGATACGCAGTATTTT. Its protein is CASSDSRDTQYF.

This clone was seen once. This chain joins TRBV5-1 and TRBJ1-1; D unresolved. CDR1 is SGHRS and CDR2 is YFSETQ in the germline V gene. The CDR3 has 14 residues. Trimming shortened V by 0 bases and J by 4 bases, and 10 bases separated the two germline ends. CDR3 sequence (DNA): TGCGCCAGCAGCTTGGAGCGGGGTAGCACTGAAGCTTTCTTT. Its protein product is CASSLERGSTEAFF.

This clone was seen a single time. V and J are TRBV4-3 and TRBJ2-5; D is unresolved. The CDR3 runs to 19 residues. The germline V gene has CDR1 LGHNA and CDR2 YSLEER. Trimming pared 0 bases from V and 5 bases from J, leaving 25 bases between. CDR3: CASSQEGVPKVCGEETQYF. The CDR3 region has the DNA TGCGCCAGCAGCCAAGAAGGAGTTCCTAAAGTTTGTGGTGAGGAGACCCAGTACTTC.

The chain links TRBV7-2 to TRBJ2-3; 7 nucleotides agree with TRBD2. The V and J ends lost 5 bases and 6 bases, in that order; junction bases with no gene match: 11. The length of the CDR3 is 15 residues. Germline V gene sequence: CDR1 SGHTA, CDR2 FQGNSA. This CDR3 reads CASSPGGAGRDTQYF. The CDR3 DNA reads as TGTGCCAGCAGCCCGGGAGGAGCGGGGAGGGATACGCAGTATTTT.

The V call is TRBV6-2 or TRBV6-3, the J call TRBJ2-7; TRBD1 matches 9 bases. This CDR3 contains 15 residues. CDR1 is MNHEY and CDR2 is SVGEGT in the germline V gene. V was clipped by 4 bases and J by 3 bases; unmatched bases: 7. DNA of the CDR3: TGTGCCAGCAGTTCCATCGGGACAGGGTACTACGAGCAGTACTTC. This gives the protein CASSSIGTGYYEQYF.

This clone has just one count. V gene TRBV5-4 combines with J gene TRBJ1-2; weak D call: TRBD1 (6 bases). Per germline, CDR1 SGHNT and CDR2 YYREEE (reference sequence). The CDR3 is made up of 14 amino acids. V was clipped by 4 bases and J by 2 bases, with 12 bases between them. The CDR3 loop reads CASSRPTGNYGYTF. CDR3 nucleotides: TGTGCCAGCAGCCGTCCTACAGGGAACTATGGCTACACCTTC.

The V gene is TRBV24-1, the J gene TRBJ2-1, with TRBD2 identical over 8 bases. V was pared by 3 bases and J by 6 bases, with 15 bases of the junction left unmatched. The germline V gene has CDR1 KGHDR and CDR2 SFDVKD. The CDR3 spans 18 residues. CDR3 nucleotides: TGTGCCACCAGTGATCCGAACCTGGGAGCGGGAGCCTCCAATGAGCAGTTCTTC. Translated: CATSDPNLGAGASNEQFF.

The rearrangement uses TRBV5-1 and TRBJ1-2; the D gene is possibly TRBD1 (6 bases). Germline assignment: CDR1 SGHRS and CDR2 YFSETQ. This CDR3 is 13 amino acids long. V lost 4 bases and J lost 4, with 11 bases in between. This CDR3 reads CASSTGHLYGYTF. CDR3 nucleotides: TGCGCCAGCAGCACGGGACACCTCTATGGCTACACCTTC.

Only a few counts were recorded for this clone. The CDR3 nucleotides read TGTGCCAGCAGTTTATCAGGGGGCGAAAATTCACCCCTCCACTTT. This gives the protein CASSLSGGENSPLHF. The rearrangement uses TRBV27 and TRBJ1-6, with TRBD1 matching over 7 bases. Trimming cost V 0 bases and J 7 bases; bases outside gene matches: 3. Germline V gives CDR1 MNHEY, CDR2 SMNVEV (reference sequence). The CDR3 runs 15 residues.

V gene TRBV4-2 combines with J gene TRBJ2-7, with a tentative D call TRBD1 (5 bases). Germline V lookup: CDR1 LGHNA, CDR2 YNFKEQ. V dropped 4 bases and J dropped 5 bases, with 24 bases sitting between them. The CDR3 has 17 amino acids. As DNA, the CDR3 is TGTGCCAGCAGCCCCAGTCATCGGCCAGGGCGGTACGACGAGCAGTACTTC. Amino acids: CASSPSHRPGRYDEQYF.

This clone has just a few counts. The rearrangement joins TRBV7-2 to TRBJ1-2, with TRBD1 identical over 8 bases. J lost 3 bases, V lost 1 base, and 7 bases had no gene match. The CDR3 loop spans 16 amino acids. Germline lookup yields CDR1 SGHTA and CDR2 FQGNSA. The CDR3 DNA sequence: TGTGCCAGCAGCTTAGGAGTTGGACAGGGATACTATGGCTACACCTTC. Amino acids: CASSLGVGQGYYGYTF.